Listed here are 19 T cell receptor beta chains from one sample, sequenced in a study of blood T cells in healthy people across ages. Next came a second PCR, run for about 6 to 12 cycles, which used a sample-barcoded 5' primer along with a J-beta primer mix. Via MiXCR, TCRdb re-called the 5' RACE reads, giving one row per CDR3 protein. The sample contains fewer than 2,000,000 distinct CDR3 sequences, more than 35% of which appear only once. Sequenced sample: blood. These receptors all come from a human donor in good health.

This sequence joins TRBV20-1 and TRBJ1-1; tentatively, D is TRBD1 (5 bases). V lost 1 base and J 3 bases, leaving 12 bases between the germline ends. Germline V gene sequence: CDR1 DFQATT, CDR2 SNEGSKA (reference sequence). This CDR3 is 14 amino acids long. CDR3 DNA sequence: TGCAGTGCTAGAGTTCTATCAGGGTACACTGAAGCTTTCTTT. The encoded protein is CSARVLSGYTEAFF.

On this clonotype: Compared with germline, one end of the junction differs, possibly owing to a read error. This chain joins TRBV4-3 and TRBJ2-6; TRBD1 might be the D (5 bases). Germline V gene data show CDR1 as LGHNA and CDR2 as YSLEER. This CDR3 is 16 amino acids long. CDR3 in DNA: TGCGCCAGCAGCCAAGAATACAGCTCTGGGGCCAACGCCCTGACTTTC. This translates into CASSQEYSSGANALTF.

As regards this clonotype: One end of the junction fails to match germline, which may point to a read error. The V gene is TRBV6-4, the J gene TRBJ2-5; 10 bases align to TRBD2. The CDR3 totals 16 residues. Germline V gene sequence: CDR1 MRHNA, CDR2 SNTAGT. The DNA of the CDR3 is TGTGCCAGCGGTGAGAAGCGGGGGGGCGTCCAAGAGACCCAGTACTTC. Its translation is CASGEKRGGVQETQYF.

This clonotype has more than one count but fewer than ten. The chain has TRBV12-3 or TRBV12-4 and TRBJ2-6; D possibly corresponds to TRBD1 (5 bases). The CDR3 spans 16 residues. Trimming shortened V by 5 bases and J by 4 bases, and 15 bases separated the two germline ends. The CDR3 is CASSQPGSSGANVLTF. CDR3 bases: TGTGCCAGCAGTCAACCAGGGTCATCAGGGGCCAACGTCCTGACTTTC.

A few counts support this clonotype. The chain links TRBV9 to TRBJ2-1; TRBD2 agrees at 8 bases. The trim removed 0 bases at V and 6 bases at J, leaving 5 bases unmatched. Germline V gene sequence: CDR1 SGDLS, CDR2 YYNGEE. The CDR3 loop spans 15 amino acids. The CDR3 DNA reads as TGTGCCAGCAGCGTAGGCGGGGGGCATGGCAATGAGCAGTTCTTC. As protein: CASSVGGGHGNEQFF.

The DNA of the CDR3 is TGTGCCAGCAACCCCCCCGGACTCGTCATCTACGAGCAGTACTTC. This translates into CASNPPGLVIYEQYF. The chain has TRBV28 and TRBJ2-7; a weak D match, TRBD2 (5 bases). From germline, CDR1 is MDHEN and CDR2 SYDVKM. This CDR3 has 15 amino acids. Trimming shortened V by 7 bases and J by 3 bases, and 19 bases separated the two germline ends.

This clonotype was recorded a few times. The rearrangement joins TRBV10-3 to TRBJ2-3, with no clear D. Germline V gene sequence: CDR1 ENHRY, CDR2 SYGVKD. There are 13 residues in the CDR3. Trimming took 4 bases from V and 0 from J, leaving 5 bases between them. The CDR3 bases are TGTGCCATCAGTGCTGGCAGCACAGATACGCAGTATTTT. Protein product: CAISAGSTDTQYF.

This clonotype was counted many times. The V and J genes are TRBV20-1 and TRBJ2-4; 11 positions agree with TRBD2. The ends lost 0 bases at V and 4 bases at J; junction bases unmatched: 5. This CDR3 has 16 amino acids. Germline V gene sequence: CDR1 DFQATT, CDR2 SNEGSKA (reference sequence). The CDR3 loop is CSARDLASGGKNIQYF. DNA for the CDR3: TGCAGTGCTAGAGATTTGGCTAGCGGGGGGAAAAACATTCAGTACTTC.

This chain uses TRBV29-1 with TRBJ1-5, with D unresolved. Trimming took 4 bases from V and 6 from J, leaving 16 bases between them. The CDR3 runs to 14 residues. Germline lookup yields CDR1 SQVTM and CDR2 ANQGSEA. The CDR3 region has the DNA TGCAGCGTTGGCGGTCTTGCTCCGGGTCAGCCCCAGCATTTT. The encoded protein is CSVGGLAPGQPQHF.

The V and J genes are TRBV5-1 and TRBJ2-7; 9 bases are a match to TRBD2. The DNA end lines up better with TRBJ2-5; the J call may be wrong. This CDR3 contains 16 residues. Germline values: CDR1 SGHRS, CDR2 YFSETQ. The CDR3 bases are TGCGCCAGCAGCTTGATCCCTAGCGGGGCAAGAGAGACCCAGTACTTC. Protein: CASSLIPSGARETQYF.

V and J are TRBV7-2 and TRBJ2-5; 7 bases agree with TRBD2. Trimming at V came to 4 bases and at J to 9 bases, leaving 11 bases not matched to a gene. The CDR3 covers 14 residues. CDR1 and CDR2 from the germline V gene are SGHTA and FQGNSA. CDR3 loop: CASSSSGAQVAQYF. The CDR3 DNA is TGTGCCAGCAGCTCCAGCGGGGCCCAGGTGGCCCAGTACTTC. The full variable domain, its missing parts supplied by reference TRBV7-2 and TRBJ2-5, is GAGVSQSPSNKVTEKGKDVELRCDPISGHTALYWYRQSLGQGLEFLIYFQGNSAPDKSGLPSDRFSAERTGGSVSTLTIQRTQQEDSAVYLCASSSSGAQVAQYFGPGTRLLVL.

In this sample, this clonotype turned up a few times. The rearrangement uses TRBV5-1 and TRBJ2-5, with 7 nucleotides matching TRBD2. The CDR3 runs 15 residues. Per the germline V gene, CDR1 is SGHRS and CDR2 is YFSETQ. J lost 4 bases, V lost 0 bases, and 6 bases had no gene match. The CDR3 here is CASSLGTSLGETQYF. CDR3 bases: TGCGCCAGCAGCTTGGGGACTAGTTTAGGAGAGACCCAGTACTTC.

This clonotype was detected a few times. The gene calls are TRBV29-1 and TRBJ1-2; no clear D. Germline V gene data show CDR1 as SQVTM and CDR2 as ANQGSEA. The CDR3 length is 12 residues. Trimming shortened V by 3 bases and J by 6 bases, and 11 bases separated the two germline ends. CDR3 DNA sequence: TGCAGCGTTGATTTGGGGATACATGGCTACACCTTC. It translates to CSVDLGIHGYTF.

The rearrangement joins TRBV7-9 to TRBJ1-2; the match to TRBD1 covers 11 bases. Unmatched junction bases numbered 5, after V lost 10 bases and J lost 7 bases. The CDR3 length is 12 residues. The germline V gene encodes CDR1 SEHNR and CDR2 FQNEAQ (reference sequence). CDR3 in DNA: TGTGCCACCAGGACAGGGGGCGGTGGCTACACCTTC. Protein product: CATRTGGGGYTF.

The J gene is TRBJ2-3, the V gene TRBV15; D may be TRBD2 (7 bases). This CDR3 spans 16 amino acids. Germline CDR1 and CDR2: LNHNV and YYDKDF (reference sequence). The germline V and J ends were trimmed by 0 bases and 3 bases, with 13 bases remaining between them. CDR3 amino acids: CATSRDRRGTTDTQYF. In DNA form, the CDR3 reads TGTGCCACCAGCAGAGATCGGCGGGGGACAACAGATACGCAGTATTTT.

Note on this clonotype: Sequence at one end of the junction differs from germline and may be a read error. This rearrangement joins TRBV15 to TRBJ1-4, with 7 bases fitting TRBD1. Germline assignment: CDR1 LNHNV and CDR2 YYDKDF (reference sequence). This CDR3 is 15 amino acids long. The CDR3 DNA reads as TGTGCCGCCAGCAACGACAGGGCTTATAATGAAAAACTGTTTTTT. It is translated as CAASNDRAYNEKLFF.

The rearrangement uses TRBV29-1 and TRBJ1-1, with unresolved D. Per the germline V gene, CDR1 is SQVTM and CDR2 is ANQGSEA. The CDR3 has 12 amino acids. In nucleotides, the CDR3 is TGCAGTGCTAGTCGAAGGGCCACTGAAGCTTTCTTT. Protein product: CSASRRATEAFF. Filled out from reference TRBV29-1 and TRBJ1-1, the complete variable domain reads SAVISQKPSRDICQRGTSLTIQCQVDSQVTMMFWYRQQPGQSLTLIATANQGSEATYESGFVIDKFPISRPNLTFSTLTVSNMSPEDSSIYLCSASRRATEAFFGQGTRLTVV.

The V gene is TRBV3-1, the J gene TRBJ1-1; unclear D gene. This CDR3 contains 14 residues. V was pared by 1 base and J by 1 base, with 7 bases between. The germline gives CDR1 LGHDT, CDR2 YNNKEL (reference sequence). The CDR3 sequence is CASSQAGWNTEAFF. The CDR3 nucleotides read TGTGCCAGCAGCCAAGCGGGCTGGAACACTGAAGCTTTCTTT.

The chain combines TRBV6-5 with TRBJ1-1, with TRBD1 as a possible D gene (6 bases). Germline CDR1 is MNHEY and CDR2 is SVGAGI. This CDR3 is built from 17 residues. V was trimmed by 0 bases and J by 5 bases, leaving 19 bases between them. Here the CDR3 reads CASSYSPRGAKRTEAFF. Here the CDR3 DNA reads TGTGCCAGCAGTTACTCCCCACGGGGGGCGAAGAGGACTGAAGCTTTCTTT.